Detailed here is one TCR beta chain. Its antigen is unknown. These data come from a study of cytomegalovirus exposure and HLA in healthy donors. Whole-study results and caveats: In a later analysis, HLA-associated TCR beta chains were more clonally expanded than equally common others. A later analysis associated 16,951 TCR beta sequences with HLA alleles at a 0.05 false discovery rate. In terms of immune exposure information, only CMV serostatus was available. A later analysis linked a missense variant in DCLRE1C to the trimming of TCR beta V and J genes.

PCR employed 60 Vbeta and 13 Jbeta primers. Only in-frame clones appear in the TCRdb table, and some are missing; sequencing was by immunoSEQ multiplex PCR. The sample consists of 100,000 to 150,000 clones, about four fifths of them appearing once. The CDR3 is 15 amino acids. The V segment lost 6 bases and the J segment 2 bases; nucleotides outside the gene matches: 6. Germline CDR1 and CDR2: SNHLY and FYNNEI. The origin of this receptor is a young man in good health and CMV-seronegative. This rearrangement joins TRBV2 to TRBJ1-2; 10 bases map to TRBD1. Sequenced: PBMCs. The CDR3 DNA follows: TGTGCCAGCAGGAGGACGGGACAGGGGAACTATGGCTACACCTTC. It yields the protein CASRRTGQGNYGYTF.